This TCR beta chain was observed in a study of blood T cell repertoires in COVID-19. Study-wide background: T cells, B-cell-depleted T cells, or PBMCs provided the cDNA or gDNA that served as material.

How the authors handled the data: Estimation of nucleated cell counts was performed using reference gene primer amplification. Generated by immunoSEQ multiplex PCR, the TCRdb table keeps only in-frame clones and is missing some. D and trimming come from the DNA, and the V and J calls and clone size come from that table. The sample has 20,000 to 25,000 clones; less than 90% are singletons. This TCR was sampled from a human donor with acute or convalescent COVID-19. The donor label of this sample is uncertain. Sequences were obtained from peripheral blood.

The CDR3 bases are TGTGCCAGCTCACAGGGGGACAGGGGTTCACCCCTCCACTTT. This codes for CASSQGDRGSPLHF. V is TRBV18 and J is TRBJ1-6; 10 bases fit TRBD1. J lost 9 bases, V lost 4 bases, and 3 bases had no gene match. This CDR3 comprises 14 residues. Germline assignment: CDR1 KGHSH and CDR2 LQKENI.